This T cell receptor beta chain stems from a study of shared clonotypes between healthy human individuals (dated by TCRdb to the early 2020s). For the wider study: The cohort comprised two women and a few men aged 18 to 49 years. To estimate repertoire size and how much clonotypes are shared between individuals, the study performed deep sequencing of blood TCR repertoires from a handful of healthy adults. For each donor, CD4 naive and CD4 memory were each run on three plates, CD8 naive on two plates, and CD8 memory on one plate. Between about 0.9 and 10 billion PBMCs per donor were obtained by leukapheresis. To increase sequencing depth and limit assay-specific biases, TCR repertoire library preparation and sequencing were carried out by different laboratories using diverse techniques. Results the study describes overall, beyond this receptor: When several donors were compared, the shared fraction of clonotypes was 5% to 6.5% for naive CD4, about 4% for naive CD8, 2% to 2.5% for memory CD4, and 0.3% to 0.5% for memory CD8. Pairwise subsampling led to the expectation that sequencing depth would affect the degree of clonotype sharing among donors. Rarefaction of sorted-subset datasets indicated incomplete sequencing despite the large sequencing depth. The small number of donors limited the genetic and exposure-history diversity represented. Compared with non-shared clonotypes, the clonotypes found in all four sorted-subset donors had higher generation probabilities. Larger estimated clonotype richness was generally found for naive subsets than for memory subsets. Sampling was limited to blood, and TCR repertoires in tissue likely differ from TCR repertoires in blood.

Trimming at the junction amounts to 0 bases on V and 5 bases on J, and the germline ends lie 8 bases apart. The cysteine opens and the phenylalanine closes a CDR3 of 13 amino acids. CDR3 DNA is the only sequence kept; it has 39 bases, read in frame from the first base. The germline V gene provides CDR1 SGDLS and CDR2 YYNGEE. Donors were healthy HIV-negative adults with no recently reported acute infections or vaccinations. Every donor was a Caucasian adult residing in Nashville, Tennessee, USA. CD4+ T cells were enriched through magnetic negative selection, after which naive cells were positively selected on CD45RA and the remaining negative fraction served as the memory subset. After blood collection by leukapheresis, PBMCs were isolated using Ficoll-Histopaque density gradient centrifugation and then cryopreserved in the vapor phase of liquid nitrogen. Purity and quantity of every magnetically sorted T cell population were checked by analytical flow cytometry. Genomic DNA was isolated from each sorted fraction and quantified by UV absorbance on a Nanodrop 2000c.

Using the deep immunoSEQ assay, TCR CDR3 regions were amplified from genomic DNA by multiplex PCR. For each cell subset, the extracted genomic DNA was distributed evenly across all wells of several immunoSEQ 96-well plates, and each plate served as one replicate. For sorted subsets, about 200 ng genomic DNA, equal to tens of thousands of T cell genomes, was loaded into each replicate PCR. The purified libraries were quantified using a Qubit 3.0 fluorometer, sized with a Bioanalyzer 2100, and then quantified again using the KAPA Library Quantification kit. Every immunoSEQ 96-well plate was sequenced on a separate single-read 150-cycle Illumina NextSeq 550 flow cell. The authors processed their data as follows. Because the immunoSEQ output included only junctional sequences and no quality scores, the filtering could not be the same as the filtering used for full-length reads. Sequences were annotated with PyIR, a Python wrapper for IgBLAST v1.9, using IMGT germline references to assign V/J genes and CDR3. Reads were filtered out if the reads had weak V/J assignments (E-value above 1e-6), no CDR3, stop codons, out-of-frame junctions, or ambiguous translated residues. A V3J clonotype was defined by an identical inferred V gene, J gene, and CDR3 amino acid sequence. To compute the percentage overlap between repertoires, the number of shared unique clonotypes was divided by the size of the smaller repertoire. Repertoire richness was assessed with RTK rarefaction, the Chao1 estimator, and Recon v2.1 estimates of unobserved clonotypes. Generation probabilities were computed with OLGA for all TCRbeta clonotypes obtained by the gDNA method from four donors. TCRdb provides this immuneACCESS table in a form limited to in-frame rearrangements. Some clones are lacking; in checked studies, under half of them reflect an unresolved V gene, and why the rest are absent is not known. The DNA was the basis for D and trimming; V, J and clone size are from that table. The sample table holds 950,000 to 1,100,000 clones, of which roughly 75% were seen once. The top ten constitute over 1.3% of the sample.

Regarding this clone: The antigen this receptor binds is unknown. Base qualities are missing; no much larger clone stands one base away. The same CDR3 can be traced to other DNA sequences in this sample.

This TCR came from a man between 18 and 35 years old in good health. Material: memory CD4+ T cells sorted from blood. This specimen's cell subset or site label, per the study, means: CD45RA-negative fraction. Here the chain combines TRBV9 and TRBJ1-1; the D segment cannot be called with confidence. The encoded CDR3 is CASSVGPETEAFF. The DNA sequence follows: TGTGCCAGCAGCGTAGGGCCCGAAACTGAAGCTTTCTTT.